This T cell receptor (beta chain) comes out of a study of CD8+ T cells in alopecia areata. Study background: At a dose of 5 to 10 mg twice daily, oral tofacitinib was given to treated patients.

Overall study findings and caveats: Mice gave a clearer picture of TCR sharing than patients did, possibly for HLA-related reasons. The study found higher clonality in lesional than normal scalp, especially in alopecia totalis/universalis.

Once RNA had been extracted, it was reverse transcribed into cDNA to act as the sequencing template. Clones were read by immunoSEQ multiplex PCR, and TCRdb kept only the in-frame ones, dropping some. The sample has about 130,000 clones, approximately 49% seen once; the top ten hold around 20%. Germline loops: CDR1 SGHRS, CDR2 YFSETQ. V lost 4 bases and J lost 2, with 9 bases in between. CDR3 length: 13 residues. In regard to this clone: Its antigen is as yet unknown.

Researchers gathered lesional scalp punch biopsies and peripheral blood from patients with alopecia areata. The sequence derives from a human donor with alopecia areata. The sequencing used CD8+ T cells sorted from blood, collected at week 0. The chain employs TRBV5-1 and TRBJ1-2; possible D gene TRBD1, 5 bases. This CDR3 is CASSLGQNYGYTF. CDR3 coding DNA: TGCGCCAGCAGCCTCGGACAAAACTATGGCTACACCTTC. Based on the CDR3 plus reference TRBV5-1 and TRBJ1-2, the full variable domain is KAGVTQTPRYLIKTRGQQVTLSCSPISGHRSVSWYQQTPGQGLQFLFEYFSETQRNKGNFPGRFSGRQFSNSRSEMNVSTLELGDSALYLCASSLGQNYGYTFGSGTRLTVV.